One sample yielded the 10 T cell receptor beta chains listed below, sequenced in a study of response to subunit inactivated influenza vaccine. TCRdb reprocessed the RT-PCR reads via MiXCR and lists one record per CDR3 protein. Of roughly 570,000 distinct CDR3 sequences detected, 12% to 15% appear once; the ten largest clones hold around 10%. The sequenced sample was PBMCs from blood, obtained 11 to 12 days after vaccination. Receptor source: a man between 50 and 59 years old who received an inactivated influenza vaccine.

This clonotype was seen only a few times. This sequence joins TRBV12-3 or TRBV12-4 and TRBJ1-2, with D tentatively TRBD1 (5 bases). V was pared by 7 bases and J by 8 bases, with 17 bases between. The CDR3 loop spans 13 amino acids. CDR3 loop: CASNPGPLGGYTF. In DNA, the CDR3 is TGTGCCAGCAATCCGGGACCCCTGGGCGGCTACACCTTC.

This clonotype appeared a few times. The genes are TRBV5-1 and TRBJ1-5; weak D call: TRBD1 (6 bases). The CDR3 is 15 residues long. Trimming took 4 bases from V and 2 from J, leaving 13 bases between them. Germline V gives CDR1 SGHRS, CDR2 YFSETQ. CDR3 loop: CASSPGDPGNQPQHF. The CDR3 DNA reads TGCGCCAGCAGCCCAGGGGATCCAGGCAATCAGCCCCAGCATTTT.

The sample holds a few counts of this clonotype. V usage is TRBV6-2 or TRBV6-3 and J usage is TRBJ2-7; a possible D gene is TRBD1 (6 bases). The CDR3 extends over 15 amino acids. The germline V gene has CDR1 MNHEY and CDR2 SVGEGT. The V and J ends lost 6 bases and 5 bases respectively, with 20 bases between them. The CDR3 protein is CASSRGQGRSNEQYF. Written as DNA, the CDR3 is TGTGCCAGCAGCCGCGGCCAGGGGCGTTCTAACGAGCAGTACTTC.

This clonotype was detected only a few times. The J gene is TRBJ2-3, the V gene TRBV5-4, with D uncertain. Germline V CDR1 and CDR2: SGHNT, YYREEE (reference sequence). CDR3 length: 14 amino acids. The V end lost 4 bases, the J end lost 1 base, and 10 bases lay between the germline ends. CDR3 nucleotides: TGTGCCAGCAGCAAAACGGACCGCACAGATACGCAGTATTTT. Residues: CASSKTDRTDTQYF. The full variable domain, completed using reference TRBV5-4 and TRBJ2-3, is ETGVTQSPTHLIKTRGQQVTLRCSSQSGHNTVSWYQQALGQGPQFIFQYYREEENGRGNFPPRFSGLQFPNYSSELNVNALELDDSALYLCASSKTDRTDTQYFGPGTRLTVL.

The V and J genes are TRBV5-8 and TRBJ2-7; tentatively, D is TRBD1 or TRBD2 (5 bases each). The CDR3 is 15 residues long. CDR1 is SGHTS and CDR2 is YDEGEE in the germline V gene. Trimming shortened V by 7 bases and J by 1 base, and 18 bases separated the two germline ends. DNA of the CDR3: TGTGCCAGCTGGGCCCCGGGACGCCAATCCTACGAGCAGTACTTC. Residues: CASWAPGRQSYEQYF.

The V call is TRBV20-1, the J call TRBJ2-1, with TRBD2 matching 14 bases. Per germline, CDR1 DFQATT and CDR2 SNEGSKA (reference sequence). The CDR3 totals 18 residues. J lost 8 bases, V lost 5 bases, and 17 bases had no gene match. CDR3 loop: CSASGTSGSKWDLDEQFF. In nucleotides, the CDR3 is TGCAGTGCTTCGGGGACTAGCGGGAGTAAGTGGGATCTCGATGAGCAGTTCTTC.

This clonotype was recorded at least ten times. This chain connects TRBV7-2 to TRBJ2-7, with D unresolved. Germline V lookup: CDR1 SGHTA, CDR2 FQGNSA. This CDR3 is 12 amino acids long. V lost 3 bases and J 2 bases, leaving 5 bases between the germline ends. The CDR3 bases are TGTGCCAGCAGCTTCGTCCCCTACGAGCAGTACTTC. This gives the protein CASSFVPYEQYF.

This clonotype has just a few counts. The V gene is TRBV27, the J gene TRBJ2-1; TRBD2 aligns across 9 bases. In germline, CDR1 is MNHEY, CDR2 SMNVEV (reference sequence). The CDR3 runs to 14 residues. V dropped 7 bases and J dropped 4; count of bases not matched to a gene: 5. Written as DNA, the CDR3 is TGTGCCAGCATGATAGCGGGGGCGTACAATGAGCAGTTCTTC. Amino acid sequence: CASMIAGAYNEQFF.

This clonotype came up once. The gene calls are TRBV12-3 or TRBV12-4 and TRBJ2-1; 8 bases align to TRBD1. The CDR3 length is 12 residues. J was trimmed by 8 bases and V by 5 bases; bases with no gene match: 2. Here the CDR3 reads CASSNRGDEQFF. CDR3 bases: TGTGCCAGCAGTAACAGGGGGGATGAGCAGTTCTTC.

The chain employs TRBV28 and TRBJ2-4; D may be TRBD1 or TRBD2 (6 bases each). Per the germline V gene, CDR1 is MDHEN and CDR2 is SYDVKM. V lost 2 bases, J lost 5 bases, and 16 bases lay in between. This CDR3 has 16 residues. The CDR3 sequence is CASSLGGSGGQNIQYF. CDR3 sequence (DNA): TGTGCCAGCAGTTTAGGGGGCTCCGGGGGCCAAAACATTCAGTACTTC.